Below, 28 T cell receptor beta chains from the same sample are listed, as sequenced in a study of cytomegalovirus exposure and HLA in healthy donors. This PCR relied on a set of 60 Vbeta primers and 13 Jbeta primers. Clones were read by immunoSEQ multiplex PCR, and TCRdb kept only the in-frame ones, dropping some. The sample has some 180,000 clones; around four fifths are singletons. Material: PBMCs. The source is a woman aged 25 to 39 in good health and CMV-seronegative.

The chain combines TRBV6-5 with TRBJ2-7; D gene unclear. CDR3 size: 11 residues. V was clipped by 6 bases and J by 5 bases, with 8 bases between them. Germline loops: CDR1 MNHEY, CDR2 SVGAGI. The CDR3 sequence is CASRAFHEQYF. For the CDR3, the DNA is TGTGCCAGCAGGGCCTTCCACGAGCAGTACTTC.

Concerning this clone itself: One junction end does not reproduce the germline sequence, and a read error may be involved. The CDR3 sequence is CASSADTLGSSHEQYF. The CDR3 nucleotides are TGTGCCAGCAGCGCGGACACCTTAGGTTCCTCCCACGAGCAGTACTTC. The chain combines TRBV7-6 with TRBJ2-7; D is possibly TRBD1 (5 bases). Germline V gene data show CDR1 as SGHVS and CDR2 as FNYEAQ. This CDR3 region has 16 residues.

This clone appeared once. The J gene is TRBJ2-3, the V gene TRBV6-5, with 7 bases identical to TRBD2. Losses at the gene ends were 8 bases for V and 4 bases for J; bases not matched to a gene: 12. The length of the CDR3 is 15 residues. Looked up from germline, CDR1 is MNHEY and CDR2 is SVGAGI. CDR3 protein: CASGKRGGRADTQYF. DNA of the CDR3: TGTGCCAGCGGGAAACGCGGGGGTCGGGCAGATACGCAGTATTTT.

The genes are TRBV27 and TRBJ2-3, with D perhaps matching TRBD1 (5 bases). Germline V gives CDR1 MNHEY, CDR2 SMNVEV (reference sequence). V lost 2 bases, J lost 1 base, and 10 bases lay in between. The CDR3 runs 15 residues. The CDR3: CASSLVGHGTDTQYF. In DNA, the CDR3 is TGTGCCAGCAGTTTAGTGGGGCACGGCACAGATACGCAGTATTTT.

CDR3 region: CASSTRTENTGELFF. For the CDR3, the DNA is TGTGCCAGCAGTACAAGGACAGAAAACACCGGGGAGCTGTTTTTT. The J gene is TRBJ2-2, the V gene TRBV6-5, with D maybe TRBD1 (6 bases). The CDR3 runs 15 residues. Per the germline V gene, CDR1 is MNHEY and CDR2 is SVGAGI. Trimming took off 5 bases at V and 2 bases at J, with 12 bases between the two ends.

The chain has TRBV30 and TRBJ1-4, with 9 bases that match TRBD1. Germline CDR1 GTSNPN, CDR2 SVGIG (reference sequence). V lost 2 bases and J lost 7; bases outside the gene matches: 14. The CDR3 contains 17 residues. The chain's CDR3 is CAWSPRTGDSLREKLFF. Here the CDR3 DNA reads TGTGCCTGGAGTCCCCGGACAGGGGATTCTCTTCGTGAAAAACTGTTTTTT.

The chain is built from TRBV4-1 and TRBJ2-7, with TRBD2 identical over 13 bases. With 1 base clipped from V and 3 bases from J, the junction kept 0 bases outside the gene matches. Germline V gene sequence: CDR1 MGHRA, CDR2 YSYEKL. This CDR3 spans 15 amino acids. The CDR3 nucleotides are TGCGCCAGCAGCCAAGGGACTAGCGGGGGCTACGAGCAGTACTTC. Translating gives CASSQGTSGGYEQYF.

This clone was counted only a few times. This sequence joins TRBV4-2 and TRBJ2-2; 11 positions agree with TRBD2. J lost 1 base, V lost 1 base, and 5 bases had no gene match. CDR1 and CDR2 from the germline V gene are LGHNA and YNFKEQ. This CDR3 comprises 18 residues. The CDR3 loop is CASSQGSGLAVNTGELFF. Written as DNA, the CDR3 is TGTGCCAGCAGCCAAGGCTCGGGACTAGCGGTGAACACCGGGGAGCTGTTTTTT.

This chain connects TRBV5-1 to TRBJ2-7, with TRBD1 identical over 8 bases. The CDR3 runs 17 residues. Trimming took 3 bases from V and 2 from J; bases not matched to a gene: 13. Germline V gene data show CDR1 as SGHRS and CDR2 as YFSETQ. The CDR3 region has the DNA TGCGCCAGCAGCTATCCAGCAGGGGGCGCGAATCCCTACGAGCAGTACTTC. It encodes CASSYPAGGANPYEQYF.

The rearrangement links TRBV10-1 to TRBJ2-3; maybe TRBD1 (5 bases). The CDR3 sequence is 14 residues long. V dropped 5 bases and J dropped 0 bases, with 9 bases sitting between them. Germline CDR1 WNHNN, CDR2 SYGVQD (reference sequence). The DNA for the CDR3 is TGCGCCAGCAGTAAGGACACGAGCACAGATACGCAGTATTTT. It specifies CASSKDTSTDTQYF.

The genes are TRBV7-9 and TRBJ2-3, with a possible D match to TRBD2 (7 bases). With 3 bases removed from V and 0 bases from J, the gap between germline ends came to 13 bases. The length of the CDR3 is 16 residues. In germline, CDR1 is SEHNR, CDR2 FQNEAQ (reference sequence). The CDR3 region is CASSFRGALSTDTQYF. The CDR3 region has the DNA TGTGCCAGCAGCTTCCGGGGGGCCCTAAGCACAGATACGCAGTATTTT. Together with reference TRBV7-9 and TRBJ2-3, the CDR3 gives the full variable domain: DTGVSQNPRHKITKRGQNVTFRCDPISEHNRLYWYRQTLGQGPEFLTYFQNEAQLEKSRLLSDRFSAERPKGSFSTLEIQRTEQGDSAMYLCASSFRGALSTDTQYFGPGTRLTVL.

This rearrangement joins TRBV21-1 to TRBJ1-4. TRBV21-1 is given as a pseudogene. The CDR3 has 17 residues. CDR3 sequence: CASSKIGSGILNEKLFF. In DNA, the CDR3 is TGTGCCAGCAGCAAGATTGGAAGCGGGATCTTAAATGAAAAACTGTTTTTT.

The chain links TRBV6-4 to TRBJ2-1, with 7 bases matching TRBD2. The trim removed 6 bases at V and 8 bases at J, leaving 13 bases unmatched. The V gene's germline CDR1 is MRHNA and CDR2 SNTAGT. This CDR3 region has 15 residues. The CDR3, as DNA: TGTGCCAGCAGCACTAGCGTCGACGTGGGGGATGAGCAGTTCTTC. This gives the protein CASSTSVDVGDEQFF.

This clone was detected only a few times. The junction differs from germline at one of its ends, possibly a read error. The chain has TRBV15 and TRBJ2-7, with TRBD2 matching 7 bases. This CDR3 has 15 residues. Germline loops: CDR1 LNHNV, CDR2 YYDKDF (reference sequence). The CDR3, as DNA: TGTGCCACCAGGAGAGGGCGGGGGAGCTCCTACGAGCAGTACTTC. Amino acid sequence: CATRRGRGSSYEQYF.

This chain uses TRBV7-3 with TRBJ2-6, with a weak D call TRBD1 (6 bases). Germline V gene data show CDR1 as SGHTA and CDR2 as FQGTGA. V was trimmed by 6 bases and J by 0 bases, leaving 21 bases between them. This CDR3 is 19 amino acids long. The CDR3 sequence: CASSLAQGRVYSGANVLTF. CDR3 coding DNA: TGTGCCAGCAGTTTAGCACAGGGCCGGGTATACTCTGGGGCCAACGTCCTGACTTTC.

V is TRBV2 and J is TRBJ2-7; 8 positions agree with TRBD1. Germline V gives CDR1 SNHLY, CDR2 FYNNEI. The CDR3 contains 14 residues. With V trimmed by 8 bases and J by 6 bases, 12 bases remained unmatched. The CDR3 sequence: CASVYEPQGGEQYF. DNA for the CDR3: TGTGCCAGCGTTTACGAACCACAGGGGGGCGAGCAGTACTTC.

V and J are TRBV5-1 and TRBJ1-1; the D is unclear. Trimming removed 0 bases at V and 7 bases at J, with 13 bases between. Germline V CDR1 and CDR2: SGHRS, YFSETQ. CDR3 length: 14 residues. CDR3 residues: CASSLAGVWHEAFF. The CDR3 DNA reads as TGCGCCAGCAGCTTGGCCGGGGTGTGGCATGAAGCTTTCTTT.

This sequence joins TRBV19 and TRBJ2-1, with D possibly being TRBD1 (6 bases). Between the trimmed V and J ends, which lost 3 bases and 5 bases, there was a span of 11 bases. Germline-derived CDR1 and CDR2 are LNHDA and SQIVND (reference sequence). The CDR3 consists of 14 residues. CDR3 protein: CASSIWTANNEQFF. CDR3 DNA: TGTGCCAGTAGTATTTGGACAGCAAACAATGAGCAGTTCTTC.

The chain joins TRBV5-1 to TRBJ2-3; 11 bases align to TRBD2. Germline V gene sequence: CDR1 SGHRS, CDR2 YFSETQ. The CDR3 is 17 residues long. Trimming removed 4 bases from V and 4 bases from J; junction bases left unmatched: 11. The CDR3 bases are TGCGCCAGCAGCGGCCTTTTTAGCGGGGGGGCCGCAGATACGCAGTATTTT. Its protein is CASSGLFSGGAADTQYF. Full variable domain (rest looked up from reference TRBV5-1 and TRBJ2-3): KAGVTQTPRYLIKTRGQQVTLSCSPISGHRSVSWYQQTPGQGLQFLFEYFSETQRNKGNFPGRFSGRQFSNSRSEMNVSTLELGDSALYLCASSGLFSGGAADTQYFGPGTRLTVL.

The rearrangement joins TRBV19 to TRBJ1-1, with D unresolved. Germline V gene lookup returns CDR1 LNHDA and CDR2 SQIVND (reference sequence). CDR3 length: 14 amino acids. The V end was cut by 4 bases, the J end by 0 bases, with 9 bases between. The DNA for the CDR3 is TGTGCCAGTAGTAAGTCAGATCTGAACACTGAAGCTTTCTTT. Protein: CASSKSDLNTEAFF.

This chain uses TRBV6-5 with TRBJ1-2; a possible D gene is TRBD1 (5 bases). The CDR3 is made up of 14 amino acids. V lost 2 bases to trimming and J lost 8 bases, with 15 bases between them. CDR1 MNHEY and CDR2 SVGAGI come from the germline V gene. The CDR3 loop reads CASSYDIQGEGYTF. In nucleotides, the CDR3 is TGTGCCAGCAGTTACGATATTCAGGGTGAGGGCTACACCTTC.

The genes are TRBV18 and TRBJ1-1; unclear D gene. CDR1 KGHSH and CDR2 LQKENI come from the germline V gene. This CDR3 has 14 residues. The V end lost 3 bases, the J end lost 2 bases, and 10 bases lay between the germline ends. This chain's CDR3 is CASSPRLVNTEAFF. The CDR3 DNA is TGTGCCAGCTCACCGCGGTTGGTCAACACTGAAGCTTTCTTT.

The chain couples TRBV7-6 to TRBJ2-7, with D perhaps matching TRBD2 (6 bases). The germline V gene has CDR1 SGHVS and CDR2 FNYEAQ. CDR3 length: 15 residues. V gave up 5 bases and J gave up 0 bases, with 14 bases separating them. The CDR3 DNA is TGTGCCAGCAGCCTATTAGCGGACACCTCCTACGAGCAGTACTTC. Its protein is CASSLLADTSYEQYF.

The rearrangement links TRBV9 to TRBJ2-7; a weak D match, TRBD2 (6 bases). Germline assignment: CDR1 SGDLS and CDR2 YYNGEE. V gave up 4 bases and J gave up 3 bases, with 20 bases separating them. This CDR3 is 16 amino acids long. CDR3 DNA sequence: TGTGCCAGCAGCCCTCGAGGGGCGGGGCGTCTCTACGAGCAGTACTTC. It codes for CASSPRGAGRLYEQYF.

The chain couples TRBV29-1 to TRBJ2-3; TRBD2 agrees at 8 bases. The junction had 11 bases not matched to a gene; V was cut back by 8 bases and J by 7 bases. The germline CDR1 and CDR2 sequences are SQVTM and ANQGSEA. The CDR3 covers 13 residues. CDR3 DNA sequence: TGCAGCTTTACACGGGGGGGCGGTTATACGCAGTATTTT. Its protein product is CSFTRGGGYTQYF.

The chain is built from TRBV25-1 and TRBJ2-2; possibly TRBD1 for D (6 bases). CDR3 length equals 15 residues. The V and J ends lost 2 bases and 1 base respectively, with 8 bases between them. In germline, CDR1 is MGHDK, CDR2 SYGVNS. The CDR3 region has the DNA TGTGCCAGCAGTGAACCGGGACAGAACACCGGGGAGCTGTTTTTT. Translating gives CASSEPGQNTGELFF.

V and J are TRBV7-9 and TRBJ2-5; 9 bases fit TRBD1. CDR1 is SEHNR, CDR2 FQNEAQ, per germline (reference sequence). V trimming: 1 base; J trimming: 6 bases; junction bases outside the gene matches: 6. The CDR3 has 15 amino acids. The CDR3 here is CASSLGTGVIKTQYF. CDR3 bases: TGTGCCAGCAGCTTAGGGACAGGGGTGATCAAGACCCAGTACTTC.

The CDR3 DNA sequence: TGCGCCAGCAGCTCAGGGTCGCAAGAGACCCAGTACTTC. This sequence encodes CASSSGSQETQYF. The genes are TRBV5-1 and TRBJ2-5; a possible D gene is TRBD1 (5 bases). The V end lost 3 bases, the J end lost 2 bases, and 8 bases lay between the germline ends. From germline, CDR1 is SGHRS and CDR2 YFSETQ. The CDR3 has 13 amino acids.